This TCR beta chain was sequenced in a study of blood T cell repertoires in COVID-19. V shed 0 bases, J shed 6 bases, and the junction held 10 bases outside the gene matches. Germline V lookup: CDR1 LGHNA, CDR2 YSLEER. This CDR3 comprises 17 residues. Using immunoSEQ multiplex PCR, the repertoire was profiled, and TCRdb retains in-frame clones only, with some absent. The table shows some 300,000 clones, with roughly 90% occurring only once. The receptor was derived from a woman in her 70s with COVID-19, enrolled during active disease. Sequencing was performed on peripheral blood. V is TRBV4-3 and J is TRBJ2-3; 9 nucleotides match TRBD2. The CDR3 sequence: CASSQDKAGGPGDTQYF. The CDR3, as DNA: TGCGCCAGCAGCCAAGATAAGGCGGGGGGGCCCGGGGATACGCAGTATTTT.